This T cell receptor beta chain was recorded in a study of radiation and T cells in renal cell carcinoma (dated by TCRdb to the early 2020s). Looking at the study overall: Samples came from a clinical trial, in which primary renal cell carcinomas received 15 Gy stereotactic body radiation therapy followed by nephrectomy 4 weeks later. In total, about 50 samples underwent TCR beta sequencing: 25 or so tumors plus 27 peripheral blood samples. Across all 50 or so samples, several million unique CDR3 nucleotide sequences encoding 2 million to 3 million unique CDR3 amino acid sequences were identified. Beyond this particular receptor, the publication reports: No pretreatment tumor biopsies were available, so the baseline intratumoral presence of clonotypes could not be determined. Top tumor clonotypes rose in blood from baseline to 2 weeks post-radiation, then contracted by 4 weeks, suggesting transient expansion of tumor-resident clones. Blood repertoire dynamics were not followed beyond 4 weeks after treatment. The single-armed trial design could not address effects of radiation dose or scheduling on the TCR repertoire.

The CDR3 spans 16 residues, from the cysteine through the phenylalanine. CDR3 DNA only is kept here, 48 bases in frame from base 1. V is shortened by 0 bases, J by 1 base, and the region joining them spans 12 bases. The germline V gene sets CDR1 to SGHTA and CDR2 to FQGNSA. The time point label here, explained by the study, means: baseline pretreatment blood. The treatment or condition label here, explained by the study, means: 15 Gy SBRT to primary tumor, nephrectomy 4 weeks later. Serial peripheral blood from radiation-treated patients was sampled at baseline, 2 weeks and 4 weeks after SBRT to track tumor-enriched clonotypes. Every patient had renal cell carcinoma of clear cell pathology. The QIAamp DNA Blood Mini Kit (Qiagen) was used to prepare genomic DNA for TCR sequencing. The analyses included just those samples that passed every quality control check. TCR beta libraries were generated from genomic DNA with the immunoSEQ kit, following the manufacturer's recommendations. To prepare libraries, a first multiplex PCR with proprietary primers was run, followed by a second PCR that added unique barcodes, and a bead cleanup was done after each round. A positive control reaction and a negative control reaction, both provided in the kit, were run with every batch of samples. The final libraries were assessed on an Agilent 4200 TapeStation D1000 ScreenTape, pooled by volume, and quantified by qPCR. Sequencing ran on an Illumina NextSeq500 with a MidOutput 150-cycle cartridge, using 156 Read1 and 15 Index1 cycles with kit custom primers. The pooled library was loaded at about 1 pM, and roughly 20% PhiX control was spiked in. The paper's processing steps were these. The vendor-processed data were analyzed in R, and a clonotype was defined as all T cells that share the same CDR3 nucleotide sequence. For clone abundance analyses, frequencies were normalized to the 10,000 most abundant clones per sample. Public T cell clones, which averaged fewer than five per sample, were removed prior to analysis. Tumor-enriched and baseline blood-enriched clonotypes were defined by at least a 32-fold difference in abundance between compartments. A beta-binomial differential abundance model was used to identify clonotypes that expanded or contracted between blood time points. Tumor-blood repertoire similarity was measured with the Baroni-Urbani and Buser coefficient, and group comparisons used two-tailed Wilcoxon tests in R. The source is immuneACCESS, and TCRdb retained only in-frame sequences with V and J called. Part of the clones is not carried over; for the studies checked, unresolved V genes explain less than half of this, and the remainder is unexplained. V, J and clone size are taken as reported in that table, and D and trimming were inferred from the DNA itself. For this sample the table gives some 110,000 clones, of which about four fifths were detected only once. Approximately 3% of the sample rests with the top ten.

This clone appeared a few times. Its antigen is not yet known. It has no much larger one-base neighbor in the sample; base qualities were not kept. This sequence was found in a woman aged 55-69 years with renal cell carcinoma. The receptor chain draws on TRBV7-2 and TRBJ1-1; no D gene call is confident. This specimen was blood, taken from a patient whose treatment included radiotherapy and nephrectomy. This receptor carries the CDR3 CASSLAPSLGNTEAFF. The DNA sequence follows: TGTGCCAGCAGCTTAGCCCCCTCCTTGGGGAACACTGAAGCTTTCTTT.